Sequencing of this TCR beta chain was carried out in a study of T cells after yellow fever vaccination (dated by TCRdb to the late 2010s). Study-level background: Libraries from fractions with low cell numbers were prepared with the SMART-Seq v4 Ultra Low Input RNA kit. Two healthy male donors, one aged 18 to 29 and one aged 30 to 40 years, made up the cohort. To track T-cell clones before and after primary and booster YFV17D yellow fever vaccination, bulk TCR alpha and beta repertoires were sequenced longitudinally. Blood was collected at multiple timepoints before and after primary and secondary immunization, and bulk PBMC replicates and cell subsets were isolated.

On the study overall, not on this receptor specifically: Compared with the primary T-cell response, the secondary T-cell response was faster but weaker, reaching its peak on day 5 rather than on day 15. Because only a couple of donors were included in the study, the extent to which the findings can be generalized is limited. A small fraction of clonotypes appeared in both the CD4 and CD8 compartments, likely as a result of convergent recombination. After the booster, most of the clones that had expanded following primary vaccination were detected again (just under 97% of CD4 and around 90% of CD8), which suggests that memory was broadly maintained. Computational filtering was required because FACS-sorted repertoires could contain abundant contaminating clonotypes from the bulk population.

From cysteine to phenylalanine, the CDR3 is 14 amino acids long. Kept here is only the CDR3 DNA, which spans 42 bases and is read in frame from base 1. For CDR1 and CDR2, the germline V gene lists SQVTM and ANQGSEA. V loses 7 bases, J loses 0 bases, and the germline ends lie 12 bases apart. The label giving this sample's treatment or condition can be read as: live attenuated yellow fever vaccine strain. At every blood-draw timepoint, two biological replicates of bulk PBMCs were collected. PBMCs were isolated from peripheral blood using a standard Ficoll-Paque protocol. TriZol was used to extract RNA from bulk PBMCs, CD4 and CD8 fractions, and dextramer-positive and dextramer-negative fractions. TCR cDNA was synthesized by 5'RACE template switching, which introduced a universal primer site and unique molecular identifiers. Priming of cDNA synthesis was performed from both the TCR alpha and TCR beta constant segments. Library amplification used two PCR steps, and the second PCR step added sample barcodes and sequencing adapters. Sequencing of libraries was performed on Illumina HiSeq 2500 (2x100 bp) or NovaSeq (2x150 bp). The study's processing was this. Reads were demultiplexed and collapsed into UMI consensus sequences with MIGEC, and V(D)J alignment was performed with MiXCR. Using edgeR on replicate PBMC samples, clonotypes were called vaccine-responding if FDR was below 0.01 and the log2 fold change was above 5 up to day 15. Bulk clonotypes were assigned CD4 or CD8 identity according to which sequenced CD4 or CD8 repertoire held them at higher abundance. The public reads were reprocessed in TCRdb via fastp at Q25 and MiXCR, keeping in-frame beta chains. Each entry merges the rows of one CDR3 protein and shows their most common DNA and genes. These V and J calls are TCRdb output, not the study's own analysis. The sample table contains under 700,000 distinct CDR3 sequences; only one count was recorded for approximately 16% of them. Approximately 15% of the sample belongs to the ten largest clones.

This clonotype has more than one count but fewer than ten. Its antigen is unknown. No base quality values were provided; no much bigger clone lies one nucleotide off. The starting material was PBMCs, obtained about 5 days after the first yellow fever vaccination. The origin of this receptor is a young man who received the YFV17D yellow fever vaccine. In this chain, TRBV29-1 is recombined with TRBJ1-4, with the D gene call left open. Here is the DNA: TGCAGCGGTGCAGTTGGTGCAACTAATGAAAAACTGTTTTTT. Its protein reads: CSGAVGATNEKLFF.